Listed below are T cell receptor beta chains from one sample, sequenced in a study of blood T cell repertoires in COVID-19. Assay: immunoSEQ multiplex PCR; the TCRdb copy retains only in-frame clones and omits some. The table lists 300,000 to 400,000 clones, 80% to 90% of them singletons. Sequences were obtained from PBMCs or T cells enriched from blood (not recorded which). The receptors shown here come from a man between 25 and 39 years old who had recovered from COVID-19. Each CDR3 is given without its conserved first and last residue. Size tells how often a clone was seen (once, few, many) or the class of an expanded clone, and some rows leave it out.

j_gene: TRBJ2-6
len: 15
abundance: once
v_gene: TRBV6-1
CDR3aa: ASSERGGGSGANVLT

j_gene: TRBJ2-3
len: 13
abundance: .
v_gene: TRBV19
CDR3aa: ASSIGGGGTDTQY

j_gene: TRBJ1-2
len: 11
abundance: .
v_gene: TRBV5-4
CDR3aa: ASSTDSSRGYT

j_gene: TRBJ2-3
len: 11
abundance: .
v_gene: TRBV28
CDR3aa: ASVTSMTDTQY

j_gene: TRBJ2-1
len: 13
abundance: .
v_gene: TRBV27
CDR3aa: ASSLGSGGANEQF

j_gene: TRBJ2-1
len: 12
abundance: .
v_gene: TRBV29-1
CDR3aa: SVVGQGKSNEQF

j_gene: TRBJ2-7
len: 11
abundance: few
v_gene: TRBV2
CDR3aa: ASSGYINYEQY

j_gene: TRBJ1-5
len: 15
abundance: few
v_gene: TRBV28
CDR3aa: ASSARTGALGNQPQH

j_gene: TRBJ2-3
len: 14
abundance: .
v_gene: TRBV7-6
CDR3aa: ASSRAAGGRADTQY

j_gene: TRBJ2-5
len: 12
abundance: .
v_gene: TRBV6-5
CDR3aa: ASKTSVTQETQY

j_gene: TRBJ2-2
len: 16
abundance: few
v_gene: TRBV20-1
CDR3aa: SASRLAGASTNTGELF

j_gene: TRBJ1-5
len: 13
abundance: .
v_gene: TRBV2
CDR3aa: ASTGTGGGNQPQH

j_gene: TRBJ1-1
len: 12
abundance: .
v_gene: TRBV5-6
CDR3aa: ASSLVQGGTEAF

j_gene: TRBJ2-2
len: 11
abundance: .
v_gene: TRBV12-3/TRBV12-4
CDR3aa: ASSPGGTGELF

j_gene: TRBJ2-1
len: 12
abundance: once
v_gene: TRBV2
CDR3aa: ASSAGGINNEQF

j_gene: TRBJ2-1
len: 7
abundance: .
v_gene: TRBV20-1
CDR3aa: SATVEQF

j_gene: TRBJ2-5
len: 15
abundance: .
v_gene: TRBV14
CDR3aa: ASSHSPGAGGVETQY

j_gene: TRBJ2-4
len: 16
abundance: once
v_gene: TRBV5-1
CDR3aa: ASSLVLNRDLAKNIQY

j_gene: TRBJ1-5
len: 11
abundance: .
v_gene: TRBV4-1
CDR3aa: ASSQVRYQPQH

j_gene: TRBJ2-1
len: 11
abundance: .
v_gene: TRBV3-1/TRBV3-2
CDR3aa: ASSQLSAGGQF

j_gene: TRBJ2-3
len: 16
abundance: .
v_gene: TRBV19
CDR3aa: ASSTRTSGVASTDTQY

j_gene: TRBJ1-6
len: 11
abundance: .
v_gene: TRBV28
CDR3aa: ASSRRQGSPLH

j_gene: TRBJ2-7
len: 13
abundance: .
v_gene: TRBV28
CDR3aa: ASSLAGTSGYEQY

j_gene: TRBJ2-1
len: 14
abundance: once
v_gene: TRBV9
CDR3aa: ASSVTKRGGHNEQF

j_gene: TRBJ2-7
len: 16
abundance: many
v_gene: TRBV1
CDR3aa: TSSQEASGGTYSYEQY

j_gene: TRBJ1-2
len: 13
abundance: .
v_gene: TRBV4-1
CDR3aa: ASSQNWGAKYGYT

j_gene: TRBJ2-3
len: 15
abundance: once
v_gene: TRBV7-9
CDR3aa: ASSLGVAGGPVDTQY

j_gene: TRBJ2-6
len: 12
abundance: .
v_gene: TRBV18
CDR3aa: ASSLPGQPSVLT

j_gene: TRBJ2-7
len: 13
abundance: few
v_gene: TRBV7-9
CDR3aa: ASSLAMGGSYEQY

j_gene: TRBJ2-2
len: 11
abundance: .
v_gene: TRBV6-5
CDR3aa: AIRTGDTGELF

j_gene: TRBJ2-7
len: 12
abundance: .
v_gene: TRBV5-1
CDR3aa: ASSFTTGEAEQY

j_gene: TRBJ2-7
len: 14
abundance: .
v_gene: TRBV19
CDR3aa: ASSVTTGLTYAEQY

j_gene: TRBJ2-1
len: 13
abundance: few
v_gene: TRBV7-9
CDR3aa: ASSSLKTGWNEQF

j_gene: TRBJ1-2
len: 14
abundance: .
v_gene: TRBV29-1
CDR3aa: SVVGTGGTANYGYT

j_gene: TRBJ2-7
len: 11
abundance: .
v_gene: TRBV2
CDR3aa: ASSVLQGYEQY

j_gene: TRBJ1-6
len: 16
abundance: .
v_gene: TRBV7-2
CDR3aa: ASSLAPRASSYNSPLH

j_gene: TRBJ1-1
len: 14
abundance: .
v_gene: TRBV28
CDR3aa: ASSLRRGLGNTEAF

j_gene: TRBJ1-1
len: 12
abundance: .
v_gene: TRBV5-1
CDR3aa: ASRNSGSPSEAF

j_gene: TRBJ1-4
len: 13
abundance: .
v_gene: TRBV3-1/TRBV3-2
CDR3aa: ASRPRRQGSEKLF

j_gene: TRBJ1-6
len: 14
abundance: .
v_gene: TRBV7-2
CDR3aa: ASRPAGQGLGSPLH

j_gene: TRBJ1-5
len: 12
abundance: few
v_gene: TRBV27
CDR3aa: ASSASQGYQPQH

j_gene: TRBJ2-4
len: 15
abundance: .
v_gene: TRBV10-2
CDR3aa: ASSESLAGGPRNIQY

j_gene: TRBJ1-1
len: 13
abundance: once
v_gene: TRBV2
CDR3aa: ASSERQGSTTEAF

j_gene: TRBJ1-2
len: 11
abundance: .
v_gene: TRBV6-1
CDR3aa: ASSESGVDGYT

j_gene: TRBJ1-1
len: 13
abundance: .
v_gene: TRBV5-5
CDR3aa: ASSRQGLMNTEAF

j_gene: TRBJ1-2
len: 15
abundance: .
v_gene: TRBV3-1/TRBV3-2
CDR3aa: ASSPSGQGARGYGYT

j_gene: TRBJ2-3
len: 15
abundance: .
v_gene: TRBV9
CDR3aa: ASSVRSGGASTDTQY

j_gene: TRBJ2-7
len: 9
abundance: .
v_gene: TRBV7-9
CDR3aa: ASSLSETLD

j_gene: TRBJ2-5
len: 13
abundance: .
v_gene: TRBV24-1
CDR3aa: ATSDLRGVRETQY

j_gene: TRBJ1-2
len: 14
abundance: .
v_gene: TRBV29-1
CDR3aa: SVGRVGGASNYGYT

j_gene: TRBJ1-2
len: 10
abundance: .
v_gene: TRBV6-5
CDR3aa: ASTSYNYGYT

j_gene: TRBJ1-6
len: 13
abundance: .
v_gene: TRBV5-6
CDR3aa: ASSLLSGDNSPLH